This TCR beta chain came from a study of blood T cell repertoires in COVID-19. Sequencing was performed with immunoSEQ multiplex PCR; in TCRdb, only in-frame clones are kept and a portion is missing. The sample carries about 55,000 clones, approximately 80% recorded once. The germline V gene encodes CDR1 SGHAT and CDR2 FQNNGV. CDR3 length equals 12 residues. V shed 1 base and J shed 4 bases, with 2 bases lying between them. The clonotype was recovered from a human donor in a cohort sampled during active COVID-19. This chain links TRBV11-2 with TRBJ1-3; no definite D call. The sample consisted of peripheral blood. CDR3 loop: CASSLVGNTIYF. The CDR3 DNA is TGTGCCAGCAGCTTAGTAGGAAACACCATATATTTT.